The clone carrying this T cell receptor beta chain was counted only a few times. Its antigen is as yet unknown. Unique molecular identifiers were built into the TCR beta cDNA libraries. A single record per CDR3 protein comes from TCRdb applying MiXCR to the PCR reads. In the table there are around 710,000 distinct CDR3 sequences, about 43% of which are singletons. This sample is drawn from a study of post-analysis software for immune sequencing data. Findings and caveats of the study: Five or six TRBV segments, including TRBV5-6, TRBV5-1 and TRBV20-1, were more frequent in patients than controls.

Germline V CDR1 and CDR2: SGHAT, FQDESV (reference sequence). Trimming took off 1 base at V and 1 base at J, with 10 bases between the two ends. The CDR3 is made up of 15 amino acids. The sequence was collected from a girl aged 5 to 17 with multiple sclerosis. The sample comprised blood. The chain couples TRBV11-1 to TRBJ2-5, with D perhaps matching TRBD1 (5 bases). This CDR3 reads CASSLGGYLQETQYF. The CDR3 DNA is TGTGCCAGCAGCTTAGGGGGCTACCTCCAAGAGACCCAGTACTTC.